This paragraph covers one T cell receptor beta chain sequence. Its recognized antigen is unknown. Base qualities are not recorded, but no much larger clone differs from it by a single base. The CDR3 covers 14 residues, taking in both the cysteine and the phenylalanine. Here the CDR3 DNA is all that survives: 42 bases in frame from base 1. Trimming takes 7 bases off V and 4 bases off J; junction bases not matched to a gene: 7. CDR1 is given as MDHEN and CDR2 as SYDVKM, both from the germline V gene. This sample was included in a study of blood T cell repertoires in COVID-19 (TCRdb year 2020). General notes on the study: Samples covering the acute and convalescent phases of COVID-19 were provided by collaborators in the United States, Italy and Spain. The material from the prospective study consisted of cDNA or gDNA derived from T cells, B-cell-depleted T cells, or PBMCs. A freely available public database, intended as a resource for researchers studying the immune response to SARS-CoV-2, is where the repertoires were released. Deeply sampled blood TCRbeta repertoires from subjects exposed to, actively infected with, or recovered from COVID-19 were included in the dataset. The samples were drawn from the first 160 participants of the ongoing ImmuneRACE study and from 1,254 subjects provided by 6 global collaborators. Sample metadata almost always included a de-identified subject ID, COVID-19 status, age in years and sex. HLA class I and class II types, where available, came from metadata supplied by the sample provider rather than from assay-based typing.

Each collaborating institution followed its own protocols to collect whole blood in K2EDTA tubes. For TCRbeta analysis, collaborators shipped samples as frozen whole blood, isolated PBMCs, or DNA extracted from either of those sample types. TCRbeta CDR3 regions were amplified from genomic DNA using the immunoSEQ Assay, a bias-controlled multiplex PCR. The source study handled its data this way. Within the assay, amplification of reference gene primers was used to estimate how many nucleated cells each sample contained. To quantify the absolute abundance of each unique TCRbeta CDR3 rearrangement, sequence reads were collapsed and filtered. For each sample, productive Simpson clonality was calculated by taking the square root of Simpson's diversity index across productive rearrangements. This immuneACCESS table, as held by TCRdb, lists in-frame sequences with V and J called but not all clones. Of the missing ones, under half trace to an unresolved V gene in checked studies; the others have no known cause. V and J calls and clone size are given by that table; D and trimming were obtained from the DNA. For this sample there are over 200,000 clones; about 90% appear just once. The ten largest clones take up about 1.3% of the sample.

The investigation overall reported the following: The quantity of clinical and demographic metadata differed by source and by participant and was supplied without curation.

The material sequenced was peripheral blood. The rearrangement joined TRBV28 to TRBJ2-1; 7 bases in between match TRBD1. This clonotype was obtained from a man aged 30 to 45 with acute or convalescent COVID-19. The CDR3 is CASTEPGQYNEQFF. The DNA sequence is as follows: TGTGCCAGCACCGAACCGGGACAGTACAATGAGCAGTTCTTC.